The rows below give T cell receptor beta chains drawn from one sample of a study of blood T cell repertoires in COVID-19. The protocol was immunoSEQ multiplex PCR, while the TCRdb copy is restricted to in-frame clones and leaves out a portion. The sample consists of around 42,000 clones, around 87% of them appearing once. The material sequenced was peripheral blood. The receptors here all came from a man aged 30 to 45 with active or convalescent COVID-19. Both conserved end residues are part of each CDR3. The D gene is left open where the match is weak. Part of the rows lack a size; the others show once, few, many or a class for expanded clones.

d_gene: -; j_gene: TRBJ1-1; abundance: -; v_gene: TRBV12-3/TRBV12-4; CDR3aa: CASSSKGVEAFF; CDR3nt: TGTGCCAGCAGTTCGAAAGGGGTTGAAGCTTTCTTT
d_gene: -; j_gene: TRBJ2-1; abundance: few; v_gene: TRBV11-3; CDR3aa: CASSLVGGGIGEQFF; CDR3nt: TGTGCCAGCAGCTTAGTTGGAGGGGGCATAGGTGAGCAGTTCTTC
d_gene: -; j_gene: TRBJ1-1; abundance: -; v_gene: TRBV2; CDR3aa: CASRVWVRVTEAFF; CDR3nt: TGTGCCAGCCGTGTTTGGGTGAGGGTTACTGAAGCTTTCTTT
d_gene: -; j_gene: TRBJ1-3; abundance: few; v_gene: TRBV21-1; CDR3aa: CASSKGRTAFSGNTIYF; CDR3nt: TGTGCCAGCAGCAAGGGGCGGACAGCCTTCTCTGGAAACACCATATATTTT
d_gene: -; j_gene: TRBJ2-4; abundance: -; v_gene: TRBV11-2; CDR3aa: CASRKPGNPKNIQYF; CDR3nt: TGTGCCAGCAGGAAACCCGGGAATCCCAAAAACATTCAGTACTTC
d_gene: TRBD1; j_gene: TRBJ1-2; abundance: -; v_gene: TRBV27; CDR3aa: CASSSRQGIYTF; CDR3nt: TGTGCCAGCAGTTCCCGACAGGGAATTTACACCTTC
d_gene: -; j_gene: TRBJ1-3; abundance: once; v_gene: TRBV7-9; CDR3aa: CASSLGGGPISGNTIYF; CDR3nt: TGTGCCAGCAGCTTAGGTGGGGGCCCGATCTCTGGAAACACCATATATTTT
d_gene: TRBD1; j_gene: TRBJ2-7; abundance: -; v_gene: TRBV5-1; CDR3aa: CASSSSDRGPYEQYF; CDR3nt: TGCGCCAGCAGCTCATCGGACAGGGGGCCCTACGAGCAGTACTTC
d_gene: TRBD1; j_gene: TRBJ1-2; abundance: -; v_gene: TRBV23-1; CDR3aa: CASSHGQGTLQGDYGYTF; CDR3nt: TGCGCCAGCAGTCATGGACAGGGGACGCTCCAGGGGGACTATGGCTACACCTTC
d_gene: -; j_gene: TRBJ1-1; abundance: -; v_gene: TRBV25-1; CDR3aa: CASSELGRHTEAFF; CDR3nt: TGTGCCAGCAGTGAATTGGGCAGACACACTGAAGCTTTCTTT
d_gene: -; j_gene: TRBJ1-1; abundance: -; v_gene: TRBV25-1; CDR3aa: CASSSSLMNTEAFF; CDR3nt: TGTGCCAGCAGCTCTAGTCTCATGAACACTGAAGCTTTCTTT
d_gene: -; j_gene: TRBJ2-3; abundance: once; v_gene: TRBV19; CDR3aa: CASSIGPGQRSQYF; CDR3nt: TGTGCCAGTAGTATAGGCCCCGGCCAGCGATCGCAGTATTTT
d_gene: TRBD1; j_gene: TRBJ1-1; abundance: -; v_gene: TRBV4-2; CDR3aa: CASSQAGQANTEAFF; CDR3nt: TGTGCCAGCAGCCAAGCGGGACAGGCGAACACTGAAGCTTTCTTT
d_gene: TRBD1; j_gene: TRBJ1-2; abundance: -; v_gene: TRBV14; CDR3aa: CASSHRTGNPHNGYTF; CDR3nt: TGTGCCAGCAGCCACCGGACAGGGAACCCTCATAATGGCTACACCTTC
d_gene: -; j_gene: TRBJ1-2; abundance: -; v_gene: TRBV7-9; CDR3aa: CASSPFGDYGYTF; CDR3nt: TGTGCCAGCAGCCCCTTCGGGGACTATGGCTACACCTTC
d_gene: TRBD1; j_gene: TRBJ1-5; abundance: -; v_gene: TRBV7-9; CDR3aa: CASSLGQGVVQPQHF; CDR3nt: TGTGCCAGCAGCTTGGGACAGGGAGTGGTTCAGCCCCAGCATTTT
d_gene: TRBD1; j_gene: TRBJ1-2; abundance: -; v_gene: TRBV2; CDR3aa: CASRRDRGPSGYTF; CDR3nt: TGTGCCAGCCGGAGGGACAGGGGGCCCAGTGGCTACACCTTC
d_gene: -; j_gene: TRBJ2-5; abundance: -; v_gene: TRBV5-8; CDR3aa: CASSLYAAETQYF; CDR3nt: TGTGCCAGCAGCTTGTATGCCGCGGAGACCCAGTACTTC
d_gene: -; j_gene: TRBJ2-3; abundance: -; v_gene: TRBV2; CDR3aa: CASSGGLWDTQYF; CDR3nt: TGTGCCAGCAGTGGGGGCCTGTGGGATACGCAGTATTTT
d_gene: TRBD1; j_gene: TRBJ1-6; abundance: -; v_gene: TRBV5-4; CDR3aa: CASSPGQGDSPLHF; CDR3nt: TGTGCCAGCAGCCCCGGACAGGGGGATTCACCCCTCCACTTT
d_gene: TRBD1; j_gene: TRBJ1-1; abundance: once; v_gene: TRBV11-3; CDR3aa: CASSLVYRGAVEAFF; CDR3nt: TGTGCCAGCAGCTTAGTTTACAGGGGCGCCGTTGAAGCTTTCTTT
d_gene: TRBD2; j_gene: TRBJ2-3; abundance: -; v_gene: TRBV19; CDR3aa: CASSHRTSGRGDTQYF; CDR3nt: TGTGCCAGTAGTCATCGGACTAGCGGGAGAGGAGATACGCAGTATTTT
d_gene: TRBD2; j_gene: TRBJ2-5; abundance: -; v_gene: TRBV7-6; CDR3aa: CASSLDAAGGPQTQYF; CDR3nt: TGTGCCAGCAGCTTAGATGCAGCGGGGGGGCCCCAGACCCAGTACTTC
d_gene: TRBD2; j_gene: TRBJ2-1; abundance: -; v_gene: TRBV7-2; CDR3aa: CASSLEPPRTSGRNEQFF; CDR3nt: TGTGCCAGCAGCTTAGAGCCTCCTAGGACTAGCGGGCGCAATGAGCAGTTCTTC
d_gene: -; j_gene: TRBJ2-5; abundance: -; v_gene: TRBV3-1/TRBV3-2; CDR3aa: CASSQHGVLQETQYF; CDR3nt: TGTGCCAGCAGCCAGCACGGAGTGCTGCAAGAGACCCAGTACTTC
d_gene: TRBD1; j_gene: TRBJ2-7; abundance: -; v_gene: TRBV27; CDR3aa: CASSPDRGRKYEQYF; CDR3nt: TGTGCCAGCAGTCCGGACAGGGGACGGAAGTACGAGCAGTACTTC
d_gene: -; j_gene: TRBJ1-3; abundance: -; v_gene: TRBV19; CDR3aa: CASSTRVAGNTIYF; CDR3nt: TGTGCCAGTAGTACCAGGGTAGCTGGAAACACCATATATTTT
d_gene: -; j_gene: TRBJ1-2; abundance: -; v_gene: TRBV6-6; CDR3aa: CASIRPGQRNYGYTF; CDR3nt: TGTGCCAGCATACGACCGGGACAACGAAACTATGGCTACACCTTC
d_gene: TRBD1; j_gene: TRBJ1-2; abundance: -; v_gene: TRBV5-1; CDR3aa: CASSLGTGVGWGYTF; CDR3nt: TGCGCCAGCAGCTTGGGGACAGGGGTCGGTTGGGGCTACACCTTC
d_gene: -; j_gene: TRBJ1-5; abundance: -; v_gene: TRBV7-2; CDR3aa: CASSLFGTRDQPQHF; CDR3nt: TGTGCCAGCAGCTTATTTGGGACAAGGGATCAGCCCCAGCATTTT
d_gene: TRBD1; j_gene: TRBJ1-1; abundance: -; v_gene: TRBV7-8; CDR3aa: CASSPLTGGTEAFF; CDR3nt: TGTGCCAGCAGCCCGTTGACAGGGGGCACTGAAGCTTTCTTT
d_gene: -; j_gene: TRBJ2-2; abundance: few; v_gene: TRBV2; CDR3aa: CASSEGSGYRAGELFF; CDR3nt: TGTGCCAGCAGTGAAGGTAGCGGTTATAGGGCCGGGGAGCTGTTTTTT
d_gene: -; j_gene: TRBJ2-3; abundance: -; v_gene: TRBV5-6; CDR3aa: CASSVTADTQYF; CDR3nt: TGTGCCAGCAGCGTCACGGCAGATACGCAGTATTTT
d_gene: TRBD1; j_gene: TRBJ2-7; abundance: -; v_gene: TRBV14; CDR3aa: CASSRSGTGHYEQYF; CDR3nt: TGTGCCAGCAGCCGCTCCGGGACAGGGCACTACGAGCAGTACTTC
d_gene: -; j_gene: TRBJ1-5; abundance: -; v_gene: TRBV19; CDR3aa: CASNPGGGLRNQPQHF; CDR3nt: TGTGCCAGTAACCCTGGGGGGGGGCTCCGCAATCAGCCCCAGCATTTT
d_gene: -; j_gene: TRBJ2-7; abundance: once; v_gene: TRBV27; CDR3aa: CASSLSKDSPHYEQYF; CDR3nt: TGTGCCAGCAGTTTATCGAAGGACAGCCCGCACTACGAGCAGTACTTC
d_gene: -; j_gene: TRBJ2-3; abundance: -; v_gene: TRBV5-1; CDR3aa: CASSPRTITDTQYF; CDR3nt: TGCGCCAGCAGCCCGAGGACTATCACAGATACGCAGTATTTT
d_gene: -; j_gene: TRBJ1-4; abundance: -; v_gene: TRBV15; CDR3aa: CATSPGGDNEKLFF; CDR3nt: TGTGCCACCAGCCCGGGAGGGGATAATGAAAAACTGTTTTTT
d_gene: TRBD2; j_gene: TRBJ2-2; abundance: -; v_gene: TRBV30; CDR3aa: CAWSSSGSPGELFF; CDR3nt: TGTGCCTGGAGTTCTAGCGGGAGTCCCGGGGAGCTGTTTTTT
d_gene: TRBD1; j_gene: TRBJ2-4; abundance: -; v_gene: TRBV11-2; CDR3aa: CASSSTGKGIQYF; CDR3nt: TGTGCCAGCAGCTCGACAGGGAAGGGCATTCAGTACTTC
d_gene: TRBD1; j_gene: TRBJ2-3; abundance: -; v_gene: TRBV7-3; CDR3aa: CASSEGQGPDTQYF; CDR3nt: TGTGCCAGCAGCGAGGGACAGGGACCGGATACGCAGTATTTT
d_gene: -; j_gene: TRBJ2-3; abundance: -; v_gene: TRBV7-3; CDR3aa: CASSLTATDTQYF; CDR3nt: TGTGCCAGCAGCTTAACGGCCACAGATACGCAGTATTTT
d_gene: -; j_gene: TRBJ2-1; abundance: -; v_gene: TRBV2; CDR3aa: CASSPPLYYRNEQFF; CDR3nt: TGTGCCAGCAGCCCCCCCCTTTATTACAGGAATGAGCAGTTCTTC
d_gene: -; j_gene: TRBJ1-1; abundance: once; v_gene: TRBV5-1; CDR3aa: CASSLVGGGTEAFF; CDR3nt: TGCGCCAGCAGCTTGGTTGGGGGCGGCACTGAAGCTTTCTTT
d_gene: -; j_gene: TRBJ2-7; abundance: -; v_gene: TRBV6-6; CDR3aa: CASSPGSSSYEQYF; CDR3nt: TGTGCCAGCAGTCCAGGGTCGAGCTCCTACGAGCAGTACTTC
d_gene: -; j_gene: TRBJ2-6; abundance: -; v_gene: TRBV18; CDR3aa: CASSPPRSRGQPFFGANVLTF; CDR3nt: TGTGCCAGCTCACCACCGAGGAGTCGAGGACAGCCGTTCTTTGGGGCCAACGTCCTGACTTTC
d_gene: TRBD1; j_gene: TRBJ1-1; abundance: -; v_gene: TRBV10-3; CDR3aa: CAIRGQGMNTEAFF; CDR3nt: TGTGCCATCAGGGGACAGGGGATGAACACTGAAGCTTTCTTT
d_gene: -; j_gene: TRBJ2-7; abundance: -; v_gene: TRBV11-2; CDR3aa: CASSPLRGSSYEQYF; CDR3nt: TGTGCCAGCAGCCCCCTGAGGGGGAGCTCCTACGAGCAGTACTTC
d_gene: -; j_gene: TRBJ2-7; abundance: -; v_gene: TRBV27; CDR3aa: CASSAVFIGAGGSYEQYF; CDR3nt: TGTGCCAGCAGTGCAGTTTTTATAGGGGCAGGGGGGTCCTACGAGCAGTACTTC
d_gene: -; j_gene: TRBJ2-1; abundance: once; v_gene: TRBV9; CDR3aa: CASSVESAANYNEQFF; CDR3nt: TGTGCCAGCAGCGTAGAGTCAGCGGCAAATTACAATGAGCAGTTCTTC
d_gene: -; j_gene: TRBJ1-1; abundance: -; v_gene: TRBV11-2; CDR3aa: CASSLDRMGLNTEAFF; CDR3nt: TGTGCCAGCAGCTTAGATCGGATGGGCCTGAACACTGAAGCTTTCTTT
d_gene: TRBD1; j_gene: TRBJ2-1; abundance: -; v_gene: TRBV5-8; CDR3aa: CASSLYRGPYNEQFF; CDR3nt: TGTGCCAGCAGCTTATACAGGGGCCCCTACAATGAGCAGTTCTTC
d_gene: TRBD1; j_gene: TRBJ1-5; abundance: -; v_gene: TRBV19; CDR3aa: CASSIPDRGLNQPQHF; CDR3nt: TGTGCCAGTAGTATACCGGACAGGGGGCTCAATCAGCCCCAGCATTTT
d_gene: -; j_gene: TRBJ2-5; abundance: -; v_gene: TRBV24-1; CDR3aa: CATSDVRDILQTQYF; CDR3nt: TGTGCCACCAGTGATGTCCGGGACATACTCCAGACCCAGTACTTC
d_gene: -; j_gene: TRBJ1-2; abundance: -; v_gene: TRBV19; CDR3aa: CASSIDRTAGGYTF; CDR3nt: TGTGCCAGTAGTATAGATCGAACAGCAGGCGGCTACACCTTC